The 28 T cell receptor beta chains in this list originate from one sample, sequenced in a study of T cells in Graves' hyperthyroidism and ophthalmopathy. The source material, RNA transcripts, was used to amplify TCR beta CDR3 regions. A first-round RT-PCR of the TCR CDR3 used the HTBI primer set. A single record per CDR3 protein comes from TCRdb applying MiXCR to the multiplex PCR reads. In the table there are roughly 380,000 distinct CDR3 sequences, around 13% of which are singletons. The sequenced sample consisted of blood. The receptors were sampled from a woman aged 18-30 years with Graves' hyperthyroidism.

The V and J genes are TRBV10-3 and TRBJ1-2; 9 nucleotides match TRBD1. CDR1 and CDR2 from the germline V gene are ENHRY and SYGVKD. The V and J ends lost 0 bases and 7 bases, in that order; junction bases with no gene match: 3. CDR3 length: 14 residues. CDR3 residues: CAISESSDRGGYTF. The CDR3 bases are TGTGCCATCAGTGAGTCTTCGGACAGGGGTGGCTACACCTTC.

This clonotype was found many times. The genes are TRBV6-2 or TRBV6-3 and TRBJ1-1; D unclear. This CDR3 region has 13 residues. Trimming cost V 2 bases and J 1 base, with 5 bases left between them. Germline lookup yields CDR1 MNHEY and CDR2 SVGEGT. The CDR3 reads CASSYDPNTEAFF. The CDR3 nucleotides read TGTGCCAGCAGTTACGATCCGAACACTGAAGCTTTCTTT.

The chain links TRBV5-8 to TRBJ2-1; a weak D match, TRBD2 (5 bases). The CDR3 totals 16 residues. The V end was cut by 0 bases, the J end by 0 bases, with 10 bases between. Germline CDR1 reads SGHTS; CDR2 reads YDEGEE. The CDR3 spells CASSLGELVSYNEQFF. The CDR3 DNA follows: TGTGCCAGCAGCTTGGGGGAACTAGTCTCCTACAATGAGCAGTTCTTC.

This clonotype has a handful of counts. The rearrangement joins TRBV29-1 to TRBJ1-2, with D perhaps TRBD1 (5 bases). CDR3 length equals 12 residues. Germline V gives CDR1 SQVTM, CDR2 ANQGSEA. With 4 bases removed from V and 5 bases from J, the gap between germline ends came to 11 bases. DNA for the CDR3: TGCAGCGTTGGTAAAGGGGAATATGGCTACACCTTC. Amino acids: CSVGKGEYGYTF.

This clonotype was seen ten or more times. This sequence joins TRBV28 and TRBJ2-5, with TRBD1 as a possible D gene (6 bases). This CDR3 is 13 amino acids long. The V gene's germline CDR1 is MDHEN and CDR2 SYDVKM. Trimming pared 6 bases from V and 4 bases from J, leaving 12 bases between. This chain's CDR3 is CASRNREPETQYF. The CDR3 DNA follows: TGTGCCAGCAGAAACAGGGAACCAGAGACCCAGTACTTC. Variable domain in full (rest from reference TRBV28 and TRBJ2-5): DVKVTQSSRYLVKRTGEKVFLECVQDMDHENMFWYRQDPGLGLRLIYFSYDVKMKEKGDIPEGYSVSREKKERFSLILESASTNQTSMYLCASRNREPETQYFGPGTRLLVL.

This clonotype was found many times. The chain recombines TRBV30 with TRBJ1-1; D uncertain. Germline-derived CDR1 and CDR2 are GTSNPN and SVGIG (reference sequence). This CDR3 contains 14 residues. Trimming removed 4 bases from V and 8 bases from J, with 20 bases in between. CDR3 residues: CAWTSGGSLAEAFF. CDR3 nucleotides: TGTGCCTGGACGAGCGGAGGGAGTTTAGCCGAAGCTTTCTTT.

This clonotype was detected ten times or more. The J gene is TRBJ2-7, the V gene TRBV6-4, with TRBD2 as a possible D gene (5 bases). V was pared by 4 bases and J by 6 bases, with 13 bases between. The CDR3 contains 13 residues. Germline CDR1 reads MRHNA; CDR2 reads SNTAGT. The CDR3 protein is CASSVGPSGEQYF. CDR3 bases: TGTGCCAGCAGTGTAGGACCAAGCGGCGAGCAGTACTTC.

The CDR3 reads CSVVTRMNTEAFF. The CDR3 nucleotides are TGCAGCGTTGTGACACGGATGAACACTGAAGCTTTCTTT. The chain couples TRBV29-1 to TRBJ1-1; D remains ambiguous. The CDR3 consists of 13 residues. Trimming cost V 4 bases and J 0 bases, with 9 bases left between them. Germline CDR1 and CDR2: SQVTM and ANQGSEA.

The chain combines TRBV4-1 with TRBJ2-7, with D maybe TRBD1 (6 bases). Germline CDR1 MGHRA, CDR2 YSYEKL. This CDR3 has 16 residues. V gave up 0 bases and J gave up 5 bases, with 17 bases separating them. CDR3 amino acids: CASSQELSNRVHEQYF. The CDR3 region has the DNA TGCGCCAGCAGCCAAGAGTTATCTAACAGGGTACACGAGCAGTACTTC.

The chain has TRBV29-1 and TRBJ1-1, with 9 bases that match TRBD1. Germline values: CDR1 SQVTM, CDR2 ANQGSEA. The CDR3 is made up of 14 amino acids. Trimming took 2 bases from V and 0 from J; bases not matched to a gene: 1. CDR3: CSVETGGLNTEAFF. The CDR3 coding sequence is TGCAGCGTTGAAACAGGGGGCTTGAACACTGAAGCTTTCTTT. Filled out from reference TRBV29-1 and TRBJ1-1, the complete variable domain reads SAVISQKPSRDICQRGTSLTIQCQVDSQVTMMFWYRQQPGQSLTLIATANQGSEATYESGFVIDKFPISRPNLTFSTLTVSNMSPEDSSIYLCSVETGGLNTEAFFGQGTRLTVV.

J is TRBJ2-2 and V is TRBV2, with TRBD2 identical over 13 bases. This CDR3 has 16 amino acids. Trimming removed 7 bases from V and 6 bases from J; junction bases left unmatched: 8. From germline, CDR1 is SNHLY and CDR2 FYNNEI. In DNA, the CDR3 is TGTGCCAGCACCCCCTGGACTAGCGGGAGTTCCGGGGAGCTGTTTTTT. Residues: CASTPWTSGSSGELFF.

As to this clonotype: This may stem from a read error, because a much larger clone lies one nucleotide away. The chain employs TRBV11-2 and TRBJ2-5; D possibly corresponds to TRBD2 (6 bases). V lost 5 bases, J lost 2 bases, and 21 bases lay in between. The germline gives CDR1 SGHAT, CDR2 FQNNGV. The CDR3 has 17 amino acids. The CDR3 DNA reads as TGTGCCAGCAGCCTCGGAGGGCCCGGGGGAGGACAAGAGACCCAGTACTTC. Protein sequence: CASSLGGPGGGQETQYF.

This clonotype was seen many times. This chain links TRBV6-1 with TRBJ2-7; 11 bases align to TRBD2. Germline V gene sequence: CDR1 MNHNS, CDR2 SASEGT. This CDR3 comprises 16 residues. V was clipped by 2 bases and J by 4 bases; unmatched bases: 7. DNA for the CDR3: TGTGCCAGCAGTGAATTTAGCGGGAGGGCCGAATACGAGCAGTACTTC. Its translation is CASSEFSGRAEYEQYF.

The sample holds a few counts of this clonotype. In nucleotides, the CDR3 is TGCAGTGCTAGGGAGAGCGGTTTCCTCTACAATGAGCAGTTCTTC. This codes for CSARESGFLYNEQFF. The chain carries TRBV20-1 and TRBJ2-1; TRBD2 might be the D (5 bases). V lost 3 bases and J 3 bases, leaving 15 bases between the germline ends. This CDR3 comprises 15 residues. Germline CDR1 is DFQATT and CDR2 is SNEGSKA (reference sequence).

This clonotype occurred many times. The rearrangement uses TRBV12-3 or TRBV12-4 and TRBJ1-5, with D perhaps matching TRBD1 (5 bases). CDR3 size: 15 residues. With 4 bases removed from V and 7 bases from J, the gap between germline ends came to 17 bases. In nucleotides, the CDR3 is TGTGCCAGCAGTTCCTTCCCAAGGGGTCTGCAGCCCCAGCATTTT. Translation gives CASSSFPRGLQPQHF.

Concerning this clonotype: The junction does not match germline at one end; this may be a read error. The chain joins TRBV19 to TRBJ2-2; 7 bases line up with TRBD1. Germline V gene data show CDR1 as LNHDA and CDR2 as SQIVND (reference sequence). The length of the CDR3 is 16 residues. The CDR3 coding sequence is TGTGCCAGCAGTATAGAGACAGGGTGGAACACCGGGGAGCTGTTTTTT. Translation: CASSIETGWNTGELFF.

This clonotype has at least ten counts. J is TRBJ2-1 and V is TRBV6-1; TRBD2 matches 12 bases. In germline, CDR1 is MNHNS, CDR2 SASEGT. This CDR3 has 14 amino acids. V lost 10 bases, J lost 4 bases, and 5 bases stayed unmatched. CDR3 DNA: TGTGCCACCCGGCTAGCGGGAGGGTACAATGAGCAGTTCTTC. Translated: CATRLAGGYNEQFF.

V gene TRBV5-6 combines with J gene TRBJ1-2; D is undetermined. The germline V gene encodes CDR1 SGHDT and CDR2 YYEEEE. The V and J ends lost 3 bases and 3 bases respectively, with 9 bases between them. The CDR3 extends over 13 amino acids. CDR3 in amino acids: CASSYDTDYGYTF. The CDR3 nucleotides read TGTGCCAGCAGCTACGACACCGACTATGGCTACACCTTC.

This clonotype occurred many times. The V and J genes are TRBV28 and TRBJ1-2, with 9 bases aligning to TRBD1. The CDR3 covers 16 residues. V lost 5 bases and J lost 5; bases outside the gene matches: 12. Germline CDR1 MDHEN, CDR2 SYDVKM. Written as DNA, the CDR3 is TGTGCCAGCAGTCCATCGCGGGGACAGGGTGGTTATGGCTACACCTTC. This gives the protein CASSPSRGQGGYGYTF.

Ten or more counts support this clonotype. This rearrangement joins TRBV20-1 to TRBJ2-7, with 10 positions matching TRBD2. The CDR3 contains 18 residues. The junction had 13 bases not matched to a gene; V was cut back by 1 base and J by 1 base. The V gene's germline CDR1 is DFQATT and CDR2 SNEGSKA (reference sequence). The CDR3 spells CSARGFSGTSARSYEQYF. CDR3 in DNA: TGCAGTGCTAGAGGGTTTTCCGGGACTAGCGCCAGATCCTACGAGCAGTACTTC.

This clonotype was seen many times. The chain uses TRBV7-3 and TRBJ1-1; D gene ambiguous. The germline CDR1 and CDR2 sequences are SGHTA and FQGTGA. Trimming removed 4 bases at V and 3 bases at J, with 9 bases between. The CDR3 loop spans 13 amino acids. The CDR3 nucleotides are TGTGCCAGCAGCTCCTTCAGCTACACTGAAGCTTTCTTT. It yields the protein CASSSFSYTEAFF.

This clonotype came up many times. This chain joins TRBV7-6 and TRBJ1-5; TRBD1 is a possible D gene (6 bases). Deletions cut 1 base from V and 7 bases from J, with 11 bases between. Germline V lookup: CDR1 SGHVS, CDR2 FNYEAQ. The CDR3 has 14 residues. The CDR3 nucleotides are TGTGCCAGCAGCTTAGAGAGAGGGGGACAGCCCCAGCATTTT. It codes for CASSLERGGQPQHF.

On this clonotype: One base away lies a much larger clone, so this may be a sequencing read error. The CDR3 DNA reads as TGTGCCGGCAGTTTATTAGCAGGGGAGGCTGAAAAACTGTTTTTT. This encodes CAGSLLAGEAEKLFF. The V and J genes are TRBV28 and TRBJ1-4, with D perhaps TRBD1 (6 bases). The CDR3 totals 15 residues. Germline V gene sequence: CDR1 MDHEN, CDR2 SYDVKM. The complete variable domain, with remaining parts taken from reference TRBV28 and TRBJ1-4, reads DVKVTQSSRYLVKRTGEKVFLECVQDMDHENMFWYRQDPGLGLRLIYFSYDVKMKEKGDIPEGYSVSREKKERFSLILESASTNQTSMYLCAGSLLAGEAEKLFFGSGTQLSVL.

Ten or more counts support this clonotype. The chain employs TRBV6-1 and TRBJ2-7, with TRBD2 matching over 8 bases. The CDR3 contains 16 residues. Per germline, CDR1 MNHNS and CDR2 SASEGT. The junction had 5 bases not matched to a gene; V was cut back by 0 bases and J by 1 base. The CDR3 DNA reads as TGTGCCAGCAGTGAAGCGCCGACTAGCGTGTCCTACGAGCAGTACTTC. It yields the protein CASSEAPTSVSYEQYF.

DNA for the CDR3: TGTGCCAGCAGTCCCGAGGGTACGAACACTGAAGCTTTCTTT. The encoded protein is CASSPEGTNTEAFF. The chain has TRBV6-1 and TRBJ1-1, with D hard to call. The germline V and J ends were trimmed by 5 bases and 1 base, with 11 bases remaining between them. Per germline, CDR1 MNHNS and CDR2 SASEGT. The CDR3 length is 14 residues.

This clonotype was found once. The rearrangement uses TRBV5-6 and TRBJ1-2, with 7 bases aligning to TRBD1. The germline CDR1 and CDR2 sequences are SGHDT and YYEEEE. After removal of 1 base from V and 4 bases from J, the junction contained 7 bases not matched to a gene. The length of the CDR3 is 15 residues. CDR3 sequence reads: CASSLLGQAPYGYTF. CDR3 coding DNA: TGTGCCAGCAGCTTGTTAGGACAGGCGCCCTATGGCTACACCTTC.

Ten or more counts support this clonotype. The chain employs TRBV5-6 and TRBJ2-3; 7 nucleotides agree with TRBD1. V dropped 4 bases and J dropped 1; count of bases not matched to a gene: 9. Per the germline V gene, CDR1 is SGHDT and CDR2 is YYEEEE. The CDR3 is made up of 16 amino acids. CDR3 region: CASSTFTGDGTDTQYF. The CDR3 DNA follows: TGTGCCAGCAGCACCTTTACAGGGGATGGCACAGATACGCAGTATTTT.

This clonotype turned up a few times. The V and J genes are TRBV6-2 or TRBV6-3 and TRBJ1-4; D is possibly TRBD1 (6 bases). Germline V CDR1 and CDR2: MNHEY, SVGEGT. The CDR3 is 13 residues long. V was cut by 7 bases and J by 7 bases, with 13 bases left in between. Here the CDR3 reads CASTDRTVEKLFF. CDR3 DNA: TGTGCCAGCACCGATAGGACAGTTGAAAAACTGTTTTTT.